This T cell receptor (beta chain) was identified in a study of shared clonotypes between healthy human individuals. Study-wide results and limits: An expected dependence of interdonor clonotype sharing on sequencing depth was noted.

Remarks on this clone: Its antigen is not identified.

The CDR3 spans 13 residues. Germline-derived CDR1 and CDR2 are MNHEY and SVGAGI. Trimming stripped 6 bases from V and 0 bases from J, with 6 bases between. Donors, healthy HIV-negative adults, lacked recent acute infections or vaccinations. In the authors' methods: Junction-only immunoSEQ data arrived without quality scores, meaning filtering differed. Here immunoSEQ multiplex PCR was the method, and the copy in TCRdb shows in-frame clones only, minus some. The D gene and trimming were derived from the DNA, and the V and J assignments and clone size from that table. The sample contains more than 400,000 clones, almost 97% of which appear only once.

The TCR was taken from a woman between 25 and 40 years old in good health. The chain carries TRBV6-5 and TRBJ1-5; D is ambiguous. The material sequenced was naive CD4+ T cells sorted from blood. Subset specified: CD45RA+ positively selected. CDR3: CASSLSSNQPQHF. The CDR3 DNA reads as TGTGCCAGCAGCCTTAGTAGCAATCAGCCCCAGCATTTT.